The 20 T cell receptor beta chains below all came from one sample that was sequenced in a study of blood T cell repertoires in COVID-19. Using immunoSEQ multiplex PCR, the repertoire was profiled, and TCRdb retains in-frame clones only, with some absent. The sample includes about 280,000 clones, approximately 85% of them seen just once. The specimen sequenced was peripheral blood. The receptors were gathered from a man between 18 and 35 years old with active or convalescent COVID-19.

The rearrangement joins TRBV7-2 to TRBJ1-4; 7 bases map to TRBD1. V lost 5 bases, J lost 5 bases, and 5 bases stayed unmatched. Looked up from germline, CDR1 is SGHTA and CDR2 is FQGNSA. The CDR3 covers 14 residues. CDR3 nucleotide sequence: TGTGCCAGCAGCCAGACAGGGCGGAATGAAAAACTGTTTTTT. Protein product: CASSQTGRNEKLFF.

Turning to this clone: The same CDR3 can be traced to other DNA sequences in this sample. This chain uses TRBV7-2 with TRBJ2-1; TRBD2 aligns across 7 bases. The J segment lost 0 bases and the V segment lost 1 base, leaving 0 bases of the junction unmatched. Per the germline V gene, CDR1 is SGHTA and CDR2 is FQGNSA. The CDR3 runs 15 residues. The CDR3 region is CASSLGLASYNEQFF. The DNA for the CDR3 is TGTGCCAGCAGCTTAGGACTAGCCTCCTACAATGAGCAGTTCTTC.

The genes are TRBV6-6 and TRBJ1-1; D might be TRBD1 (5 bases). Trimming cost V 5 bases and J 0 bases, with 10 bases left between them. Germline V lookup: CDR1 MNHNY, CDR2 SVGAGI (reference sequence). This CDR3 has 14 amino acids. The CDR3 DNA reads TGTGCCAGCAGTCCAATCAGGGTGAACACTGAAGCTTTCTTT. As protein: CASSPIRVNTEAFF.

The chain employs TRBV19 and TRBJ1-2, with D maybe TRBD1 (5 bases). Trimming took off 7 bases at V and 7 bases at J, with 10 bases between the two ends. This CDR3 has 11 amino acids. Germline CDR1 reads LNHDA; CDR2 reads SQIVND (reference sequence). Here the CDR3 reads CASIGGTGYTF. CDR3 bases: TGTGCCAGTATCGGGGGGACTGGCTACACCTTC.

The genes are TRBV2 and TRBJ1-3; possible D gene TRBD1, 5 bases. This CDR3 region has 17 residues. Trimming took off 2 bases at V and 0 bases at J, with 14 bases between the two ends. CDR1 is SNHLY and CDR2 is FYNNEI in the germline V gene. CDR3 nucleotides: TGTGCCAGCAGTGAACTTAGGGGATTCAGCTCTGGAAACACCATATATTTT. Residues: CASSELRGFSSGNTIYF.

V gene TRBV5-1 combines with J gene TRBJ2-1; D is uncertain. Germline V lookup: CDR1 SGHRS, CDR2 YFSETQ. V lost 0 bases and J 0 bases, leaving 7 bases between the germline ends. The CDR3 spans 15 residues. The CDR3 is CASSLARSSYNEQFF. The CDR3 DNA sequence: TGCGCCAGCAGCTTGGCGAGGAGCTCCTACAATGAGCAGTTCTTC.

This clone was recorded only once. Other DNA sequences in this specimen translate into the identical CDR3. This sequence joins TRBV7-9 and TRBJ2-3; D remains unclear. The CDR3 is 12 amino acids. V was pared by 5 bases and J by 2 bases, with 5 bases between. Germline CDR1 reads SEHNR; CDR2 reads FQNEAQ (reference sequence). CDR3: CASSPSTDTQYF. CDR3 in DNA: TGTGCCAGCAGCCCTTCCACAGATACGCAGTATTTT.

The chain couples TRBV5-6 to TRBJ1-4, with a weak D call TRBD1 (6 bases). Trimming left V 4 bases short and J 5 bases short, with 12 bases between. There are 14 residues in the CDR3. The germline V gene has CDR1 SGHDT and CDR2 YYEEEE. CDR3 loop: CASSQPTGNEKLFF. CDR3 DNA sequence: TGTGCCAGCAGCCAACCGACAGGAAATGAAAAACTGTTTTTT.

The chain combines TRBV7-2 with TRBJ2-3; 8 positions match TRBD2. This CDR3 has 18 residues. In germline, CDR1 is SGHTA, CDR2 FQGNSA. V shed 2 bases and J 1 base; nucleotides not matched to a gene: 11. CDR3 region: CASSLRASGSLGTDTQYF. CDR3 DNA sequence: TGTGCCAGCAGCTTAAGGGCTAGCGGGTCCCTGGGCACAGATACGCAGTATTTT.

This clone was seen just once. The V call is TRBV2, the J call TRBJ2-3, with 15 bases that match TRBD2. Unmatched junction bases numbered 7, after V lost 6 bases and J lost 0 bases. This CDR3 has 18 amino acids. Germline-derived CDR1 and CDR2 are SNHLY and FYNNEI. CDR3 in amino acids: CASRPGTSGGTSTDTQYF. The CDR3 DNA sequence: TGTGCCAGCAGACCCGGGACTAGCGGGGGGACTAGCACAGATACGCAGTATTTT.

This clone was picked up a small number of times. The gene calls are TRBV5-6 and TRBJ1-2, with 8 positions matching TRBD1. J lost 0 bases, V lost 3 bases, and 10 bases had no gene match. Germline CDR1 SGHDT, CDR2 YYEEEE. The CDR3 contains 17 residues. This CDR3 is CASSSFNRGIANYGYTF. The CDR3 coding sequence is TGTGCCAGCAGCTCCTTCAACAGGGGGATAGCTAACTATGGCTACACCTTC.

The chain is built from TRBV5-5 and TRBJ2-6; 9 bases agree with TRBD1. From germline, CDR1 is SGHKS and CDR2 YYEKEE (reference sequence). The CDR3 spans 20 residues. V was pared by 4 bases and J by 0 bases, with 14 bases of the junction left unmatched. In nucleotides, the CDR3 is TGTGCCAGCAGCCGAATCGGACAGGGGATGCGGGGCTCTGGGGCCAACGTCCTGACTTTC. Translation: CASSRIGQGMRGSGANVLTF.

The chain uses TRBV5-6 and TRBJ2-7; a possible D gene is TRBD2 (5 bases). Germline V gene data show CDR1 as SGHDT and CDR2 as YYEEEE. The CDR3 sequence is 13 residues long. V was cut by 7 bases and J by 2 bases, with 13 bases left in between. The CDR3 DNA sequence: TGTGCCAGCGCATTGGGAGATACCTACGAGCAGTACTTC. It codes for CASALGDTYEQYF.

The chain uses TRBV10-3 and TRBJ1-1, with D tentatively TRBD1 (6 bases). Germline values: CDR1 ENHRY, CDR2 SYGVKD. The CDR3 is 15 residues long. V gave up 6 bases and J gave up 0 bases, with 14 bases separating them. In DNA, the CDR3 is TGTGCCATCAGAGAGCTGGCAGGGGTGAACACTGAAGCTTTCTTT. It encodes CAIRELAGVNTEAFF.

The CDR3 sequence: CASSPQGGNQPQHF. The CDR3 DNA reads as TGTGCCAGCAGTCCTCAGGGGGGCAATCAGCCCCAGCATTTT. The chain carries TRBV28 and TRBJ1-5; 7 positions match TRBD1. The CDR3 sequence is 14 residues long. The ends lost 5 bases at V and 2 bases at J; junction bases unmatched: 3. Germline assignment: CDR1 MDHEN and CDR2 SYDVKM.

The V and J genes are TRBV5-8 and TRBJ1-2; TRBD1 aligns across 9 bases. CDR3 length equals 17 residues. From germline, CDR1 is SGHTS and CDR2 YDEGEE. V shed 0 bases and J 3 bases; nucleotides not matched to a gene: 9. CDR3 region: CASSLAGSGQGDYGYTF. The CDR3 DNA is TGTGCCAGCAGCTTGGCTGGATCGGGACAGGGAGACTATGGCTACACCTTC.

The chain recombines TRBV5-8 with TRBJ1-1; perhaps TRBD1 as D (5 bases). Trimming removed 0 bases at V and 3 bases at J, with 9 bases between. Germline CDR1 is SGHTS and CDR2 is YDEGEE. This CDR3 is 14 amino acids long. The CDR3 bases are TGTGCCAGCAGCTTGGTAGGGGCTGACACTGAAGCTTTCTTT. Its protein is CASSLVGADTEAFF.

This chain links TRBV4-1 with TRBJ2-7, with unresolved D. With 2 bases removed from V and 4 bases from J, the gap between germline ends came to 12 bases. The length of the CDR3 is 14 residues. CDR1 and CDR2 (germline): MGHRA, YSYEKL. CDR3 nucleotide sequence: TGCGCCAGCAGCCAAAGAGATACGACATACGAGCAGTACTTC. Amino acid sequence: CASSQRDTTYEQYF.

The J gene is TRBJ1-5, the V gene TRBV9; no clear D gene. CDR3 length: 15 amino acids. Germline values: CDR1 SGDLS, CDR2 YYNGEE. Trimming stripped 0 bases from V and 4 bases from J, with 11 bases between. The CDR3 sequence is CASSVAPDWNQPQHF. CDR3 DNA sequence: TGTGCCAGCAGCGTAGCTCCAGATTGGAATCAGCCCCAGCATTTT. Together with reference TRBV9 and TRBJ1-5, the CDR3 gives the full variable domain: DSGVTQTPKHLITATGQRVTLRCSPRSGDLSVYWYQQSLDQGLQFLIQYYNGEERAKGNILERFSAQQFPDLHSELNLSSLELGDSALYFCASSVAPDWNQPQHFGDGTRLSIL.

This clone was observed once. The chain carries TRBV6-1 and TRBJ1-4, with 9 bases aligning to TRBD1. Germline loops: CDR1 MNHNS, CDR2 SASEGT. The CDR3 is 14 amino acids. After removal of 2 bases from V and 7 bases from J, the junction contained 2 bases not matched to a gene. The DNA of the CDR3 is TGTGCCAGCAGTGAAAACAGGGGGCGTGAAAAACTGTTTTTT. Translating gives CASSENRGREKLFF.